This T cell receptor beta chain was identified in a study of control samples from healthy donors and cancer patients. The germline CDR1 and CDR2 sequences are MGHDK and SYGVNS. V dropped 1 base and J dropped 4 bases, with 10 bases sitting between them. CDR3 length: 14 amino acids. Profiled with immunoSEQ multiplex PCR; TCRdb holds only in-frame clones, not every one. The table has around 190,000 clones, around 90% seen once. The chain uses TRBV25-1 and TRBJ1-1, with D possibly TRBD1 on 5 matching bases. This receptor was obtained from a woman in her fifties or sixties in good health. Material: blood. Here the CDR3 reads CASSESRVGTEAFF. The CDR3 DNA reads as TGTGCCAGCAGTGAATCCAGGGTGGGCACTGAAGCTTTCTTT. Variable domain in full (rest from reference TRBV25-1 and TRBJ1-1): EADIYQTPRYLVIGTGKKITLECSQTMGHDKMYWYQQDPGMELHLIHYSYGVNSTEKGDLSSESTVSRIRTEHFPLTLESARPSHTSQYLCASSESRVGTEAFFGQGTRLTVV.